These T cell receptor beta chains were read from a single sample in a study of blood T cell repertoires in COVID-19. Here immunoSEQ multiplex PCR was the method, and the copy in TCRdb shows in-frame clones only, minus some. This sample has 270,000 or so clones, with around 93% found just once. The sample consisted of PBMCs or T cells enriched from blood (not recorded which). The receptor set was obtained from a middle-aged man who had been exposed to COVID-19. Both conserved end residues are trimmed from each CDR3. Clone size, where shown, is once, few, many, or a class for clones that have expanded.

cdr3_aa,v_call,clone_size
ASSPGSGYTYGYT,TRBV19,few
ASDGGGNSGYGYT,TRBV5-5,NA
ATSHFGTASRDTQY,TRBV15,NA
ASSYTTGAGELF,TRBV6-6,NA
ASGYNRPTNEKLF,TRBV12-5,NA
AGQGPLSTDTQY,TRBV6-5,once
ATSRDLPGSYGYT,TRBV15,NA
ASSSLKGTATSNYGYT,TRBV7-3,NA
ASSLIGTSEGQY,TRBV4-1,NA
ASSTGTGVSEQY,TRBV28,NA
ASSQGDSTTDTQY,TRBV4-1,NA
ASSASGRAYEQY,TRBV28,NA
ASSRGSEAF,TRBV18,NA
ASSLDLTGYGYT,TRBV2,NA
ASSLDGLAGEFNGELF,TRBV11-2,NA
ASSLILGGQGTEAF,TRBV5-5,NA
ASMEGPTGTQY,TRBV19,NA
ASSLSGTNYEQY,TRBV5-1,NA
AISGTAQNEKLF,TRBV10-3,few
SVDSGEGYEQY,TRBV29-1,NA
ASSYSKGNQPQH,TRBV6-5,NA
ASTGQGNTGELF,TRBV2,NA
ASSLGGDHYEQY,TRBV28,NA
ASSQYRGTNEKLF,TRBV4-2,NA
ASRPNDRANEKLF,TRBV5-1,NA
AISEGERYEQY,TRBV10-3,NA
ASSLAALANTGELF,TRBV5-1,NA
ASSPSTGGGNQPQH,TRBV6-2/TRBV6-3,NA
AIGLSLAPNEQY,TRBV10-3,NA
ASRTGQAEAF,TRBV12-3/TRBV12-4,NA
ASRMTGSNQPQH,TRBV7-9,NA
ASSRGLSSGANVLT,TRBV7-9,NA
ASSLGLGTGTYEQY,TRBV7-9,NA
ASSPLGVDEQY,TRBV18,NA
ASSLGGTGYSGELF,TRBV7-2,NA
ATSDPSPGRYPNEQF,TRBV24-1,NA
ASSFYRGHQPQH,TRBV28,NA
ASSREGLAGGPRNEQF,TRBV3-1/TRBV3-2,NA
ASSGRLAKTYEQY,TRBV7-2,NA
ASSSDRGFSEAF,TRBV2,NA